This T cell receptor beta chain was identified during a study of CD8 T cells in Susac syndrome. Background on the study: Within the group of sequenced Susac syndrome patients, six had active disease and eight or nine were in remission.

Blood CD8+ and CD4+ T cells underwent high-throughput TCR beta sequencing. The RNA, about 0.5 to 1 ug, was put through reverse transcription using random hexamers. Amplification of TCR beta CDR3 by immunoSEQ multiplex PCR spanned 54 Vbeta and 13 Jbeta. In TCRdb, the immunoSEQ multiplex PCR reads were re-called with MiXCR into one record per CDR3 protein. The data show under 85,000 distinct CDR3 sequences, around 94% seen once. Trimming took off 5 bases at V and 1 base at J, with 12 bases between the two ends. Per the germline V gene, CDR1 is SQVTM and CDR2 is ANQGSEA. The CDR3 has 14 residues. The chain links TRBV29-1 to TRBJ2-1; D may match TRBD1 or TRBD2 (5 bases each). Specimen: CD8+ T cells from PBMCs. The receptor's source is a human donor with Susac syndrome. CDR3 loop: CSVYLGVSYNEQFF. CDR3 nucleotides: TGCAGCGTTTATCTGGGGGTTTCCTACAATGAGCAGTTCTTC.